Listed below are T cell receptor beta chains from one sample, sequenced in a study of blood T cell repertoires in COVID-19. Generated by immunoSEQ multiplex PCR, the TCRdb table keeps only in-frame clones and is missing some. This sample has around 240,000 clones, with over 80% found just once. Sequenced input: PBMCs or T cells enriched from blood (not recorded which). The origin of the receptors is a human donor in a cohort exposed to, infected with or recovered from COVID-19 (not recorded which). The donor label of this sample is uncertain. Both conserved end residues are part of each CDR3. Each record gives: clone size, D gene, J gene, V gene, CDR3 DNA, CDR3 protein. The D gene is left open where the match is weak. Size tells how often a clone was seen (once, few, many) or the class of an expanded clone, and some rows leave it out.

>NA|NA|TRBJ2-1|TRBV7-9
TGTGCCAGCAGCTCTAACATGGGGCAAATCTTC
CASSSNMGQIF
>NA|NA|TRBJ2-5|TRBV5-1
TGCGCCAGCAGCCCCGGACAGACAAACGGAGAGACCCAGTACTTC
CASSPGQTNGETQYF
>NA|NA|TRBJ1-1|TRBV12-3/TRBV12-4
TGTGCCAACAGTTCTAAAGTGAACACTGAAGCTTTCTTT
CANSSKVNTEAFF
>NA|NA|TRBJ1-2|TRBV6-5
TGTGCCAGCAACTACCGGGACAAATCATGGTATGGCTACACCTTC
CASNYRDKSWYGYTF
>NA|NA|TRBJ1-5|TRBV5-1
TGCGCCAGCAGCGAAGGGACTAGGAGCAATCAGCCCCAGCATTTT
CASSEGTRSNQPQHF
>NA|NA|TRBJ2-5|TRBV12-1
TGTGCCAGCAGCTTTTCTGGCAGCGCCCAAGAGACCCAGTACTTC
CASSFSGSAQETQYF
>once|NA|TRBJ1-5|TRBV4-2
TGTGCCAGCAGCCAAGGCGGGGCCAATCAGCCCCAGCATTTT
CASSQGGANQPQHF
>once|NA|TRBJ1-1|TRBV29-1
TGCAGCGGATCGGAGCGGTCGGGCACTGAAGCTTTCTTT
CSGSERSGTEAFF
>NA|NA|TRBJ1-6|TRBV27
TGTGCCAGCAGTTTGTCGGTGGGAGGGAGCACCCTCCACTTT
CASSLSVGGSTLHF
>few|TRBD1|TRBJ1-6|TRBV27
TGTGCCAGCAGTTGGGACAGGGATTCACCCCTCCACTTT
CASSWDRDSPLHF
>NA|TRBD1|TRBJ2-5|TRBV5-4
TGTGCCAGCAGCTTGGACAGGGGGTCGATGGAGACCCAGTACTTC
CASSLDRGSMETQYF